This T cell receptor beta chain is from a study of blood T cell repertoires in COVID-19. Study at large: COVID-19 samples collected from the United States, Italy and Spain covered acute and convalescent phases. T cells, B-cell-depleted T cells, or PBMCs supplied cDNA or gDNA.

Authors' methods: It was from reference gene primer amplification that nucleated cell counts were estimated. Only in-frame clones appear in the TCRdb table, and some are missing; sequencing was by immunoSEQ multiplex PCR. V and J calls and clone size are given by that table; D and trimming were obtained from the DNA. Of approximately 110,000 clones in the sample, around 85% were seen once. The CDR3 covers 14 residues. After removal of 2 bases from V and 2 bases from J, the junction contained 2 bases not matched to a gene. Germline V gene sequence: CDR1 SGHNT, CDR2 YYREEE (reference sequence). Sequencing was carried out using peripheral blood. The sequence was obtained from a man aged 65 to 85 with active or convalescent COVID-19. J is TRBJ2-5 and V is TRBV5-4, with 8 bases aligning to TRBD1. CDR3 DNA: TGTGCCAGCAGCTTCCAGGGGGCTCAAGAGACCCAGTACTTC. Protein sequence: CASSFQGAQETQYF. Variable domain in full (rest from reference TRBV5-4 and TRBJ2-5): ETGVTQSPTHLIKTRGQQVTLRCSSQSGHNTVSWYQQALGQGPQFIFQYYREEENGRGNFPPRFSGLQFPNYSSELNVNALELDDSALYLCASSFQGAQETQYFGPGTRLLVL.